This TCR beta chain originates from a study of cytomegalovirus exposure and HLA in healthy donors. Germline values: CDR1 SGDLS, CDR2 YYNGEE. V was pared by 0 bases and J by 2 bases, with 11 bases of the junction left unmatched. CDR3 length: 18 amino acids. PCR amplification relied on 60 Vbeta primers (plus 13 Jbeta primers). TCRdb keeps only in-frame clones here, not all; method: immunoSEQ multiplex PCR. The sample has approximately 160,000 clones; 75% are singletons. Sequencing used PBMCs. The clonotype comes from a male donor in good health and CMV-seronegative. The V and J genes are TRBV9 and TRBJ2-3, with 8 bases identical to TRBD2. CDR3 in amino acids: CASSVGSSGRAYTDTQYF. In DNA, the CDR3 is TGTGCCAGCAGCGTAGGGTCTAGCGGGCGGGCTTACACAGATACGCAGTATTTT.